This T cell receptor beta chain was recovered during a study of T cell responses to AZD1222 COVID-19 vaccine. Study-wide findings and caveats: The donor group comprised mostly white British people and more females; the analysis possibly underestimated clonal diversity. An increase in Spike-specific TCR breadth and depth was observed after two AZD1222 doses. Vaccine-related CD4 TCRs covered spike, predominating at 160-218 and 743-854. Nearly half of unique spike-specific TCRs reportedly avoided B.1.351 and B.1.1.7 mutated regions.

This table comes from immunoSEQ multiplex PCR, and its TCRdb copy is limited to in-frame clones, with some not included. The table lists approximately 150,000 clones, just under 95% of them singletons, with around 1.5% in the top ten. Germline V lookup: CDR1 SGHTA, CDR2 FQGTGA. V gave up 5 bases and J gave up 4 bases, with 11 bases separating them. There are 13 residues in the CDR3. To note about this clone: Its antigen is not identified.

The receptor comes from an adult in good health. Sample: peripheral blood, taken on day 0 of AZD1222 vaccination. The chain is built from TRBV7-3 and TRBJ2-5; tentative D call: TRBD1 (6 bases). The CDR3 here is CASSRGQRETQYF. The CDR3 bases are TGTGCCAGCAGCCGTGGACAGAGAGAGACCCAGTACTTC.